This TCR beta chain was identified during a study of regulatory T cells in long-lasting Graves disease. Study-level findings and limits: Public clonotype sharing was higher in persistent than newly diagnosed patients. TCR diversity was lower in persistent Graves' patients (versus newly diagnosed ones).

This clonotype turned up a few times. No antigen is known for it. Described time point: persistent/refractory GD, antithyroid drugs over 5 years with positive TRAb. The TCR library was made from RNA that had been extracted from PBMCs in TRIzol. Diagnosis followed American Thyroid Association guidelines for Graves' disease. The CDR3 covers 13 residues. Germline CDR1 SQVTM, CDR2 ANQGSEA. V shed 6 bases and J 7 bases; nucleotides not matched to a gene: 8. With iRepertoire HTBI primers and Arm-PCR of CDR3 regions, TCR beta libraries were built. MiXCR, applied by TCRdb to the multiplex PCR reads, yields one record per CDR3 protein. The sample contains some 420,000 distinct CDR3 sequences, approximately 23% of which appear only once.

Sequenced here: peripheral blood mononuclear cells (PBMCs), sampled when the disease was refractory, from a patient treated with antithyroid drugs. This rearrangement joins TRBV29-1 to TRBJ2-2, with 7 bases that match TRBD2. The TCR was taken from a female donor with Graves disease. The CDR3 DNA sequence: TGCAGCGTGTCCGGACTAGAGCACGGGGAGCTGTTTTTT. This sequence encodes CSVSGLEHGELFF.